These 20 T cell receptor beta chains share one sample of origin, sequenced in a study of T cell changes during pregnancy in multiple sclerosis. Produced via immunoSEQ multiplex PCR; TCRdb's table is partial and in-frame only. The sample includes 35,000 to 40,000 clones, about 93% of them seen just once. Source: CD4+ T cells from peripheral blood mononuclear cells, taken in the third trimester of pregnancy. The receptors derive from a female donor in good health, enrolled as a control in a pregnancy study.

The V gene is TRBV11-3, the J gene TRBJ2-1; 12 bases align to TRBD2. The junction had 9 bases not matched to a gene; V was cut back by 3 bases and J by 0 bases. Germline V lookup: CDR1 SGHNT, CDR2 YENEEA. The CDR3 has 19 residues. CDR3 in amino acids: CASSLGLTSGSSSYNEQFF. CDR3 sequence (DNA): TGTGCCAGCAGCTTGGGATTGACTAGCGGGAGTAGCTCCTACAATGAGCAGTTCTTC.

The chain links TRBV11-1 to TRBJ1-3; D unresolved. The germline CDR1 and CDR2 sequences are SGHAT and FQDESV (reference sequence). V lost 5 bases to trimming and J lost 2 bases, with 10 bases between them. This CDR3 is 14 amino acids long. CDR3 in amino acids: CASSPWTPGNTIYF. DNA for the CDR3: TGTGCCAGCAGCCCATGGACTCCTGGAAACACCATATATTTT.

This chain links TRBV6-5 with TRBJ2-2; 7 bases map to TRBD1. The trim removed 4 bases at V and 4 bases at J, leaving 6 bases unmatched. The germline V gene encodes CDR1 MNHEY and CDR2 SVGAGI. The CDR3 consists of 15 residues. CDR3 loop: CASSSRGIGTGELFF. Here the CDR3 DNA reads TGTGCCAGCAGTTCCAGGGGGATCGGCACCGGGGAGCTGTTTTTT.

This sequence joins TRBV18 and TRBJ2-4, with a weak D call TRBD1 (5 bases). The V and J ends lost 3 bases and 1 base respectively, with 13 bases between them. In germline, CDR1 is KGHSH, CDR2 LQKENI. The CDR3 sequence is 16 residues long. The CDR3 DNA follows: TGTGCCAGCTCACCGGGTCGACAGACGGCCAAAAACATTCAGTACTTC. This gives the protein CASSPGRQTAKNIQYF. Full variable domain (rest looked up from reference TRBV18 and TRBJ2-4): NAGVMQNPRHLVRRRGQEARLRCSPMKGHSHVYWYRQLPEEGLKFMVYLQKENIIDESGMPKERFSAEFPKEGPSILRIQQVVRGDSAAYFCASSPGRQTAKNIQYFGAGTRLSVL.

This chain connects TRBV19 to TRBJ2-1; possibly TRBD2 for D (6 bases). The V gene lost 9 bases and the J gene lost 6 bases, with 24 bases spanning the gap. Germline V lookup: CDR1 LNHDA, CDR2 SQIVND (reference sequence). The CDR3 is 16 residues long. This CDR3 reads CASREPGGANRNEQFF. As DNA, the CDR3 is TGTGCCAGCCGCGAGCCAGGAGGGGCCAATCGCAATGAGCAGTTCTTC.

The rearrangement joins TRBV10-3 to TRBJ2-5; TRBD2 matches 7 bases. The CDR3 covers 14 residues. Germline-derived CDR1 and CDR2 are ENHRY and SYGVKD. V lost 8 bases to trimming and J lost 2 bases; unmatched junction nucleotides: 8. This CDR3 reads CAISGAGRQETQYF. The CDR3, as DNA: TGTGCCATCTCGGGAGCGGGAAGACAAGAGACCCAGTACTTC.

The chain recombines TRBV5-1 with TRBJ2-1; no definite D call. V lost 4 bases, J lost 2 bases, and 10 bases lay in between. The germline CDR1 and CDR2 sequences are SGHRS and YFSETQ. CDR3 length: 14 amino acids. Here the CDR3 DNA reads TGCGCCAGCAGCCTGATACCTACCTACAATGAGCAGTTCTTC. Translation gives CASSLIPTYNEQFF.

The chain combines TRBV6-6 with TRBJ1-5, with no clear D. V lost 2 bases and J lost 0, with 5 bases in between. Germline CDR1 MNHNY, CDR2 SVGAGI (reference sequence). There are 14 residues in the CDR3. CDR3 in DNA: TGTGCCAGCAGTTACCCCGGTAGCAATCAGCCCCAGCATTTT. This encodes CASSYPGSNQPQHF.

The rearrangement uses TRBV15 and TRBJ2-1, with D possibly TRBD1 on 5 matching bases. The germline V gene encodes CDR1 LNHNV and CDR2 YYDKDF (reference sequence). Trimming left V 2 bases short and J 8 bases short, with 19 bases between. The CDR3 spans 16 residues. The CDR3, as DNA: TGTGCCACCAGCAGAAAGACGGATTCCTGGGGCGATGAGCAGTTCTTC. This encodes CATSRKTDSWGDEQFF.

The gene calls are TRBV5-1 and TRBJ1-4; D is unclear. The germline CDR1 and CDR2 sequences are SGHRS and YFSETQ. CDR3 length equals 13 residues. The V end lost 9 bases, the J end lost 2 bases, and 11 bases lay between the germline ends. In DNA, the CDR3 is TGCGCCACCCAGCTCGGGACTAATGAAAAACTGTTTTTT. Its translation is CATQLGTNEKLFF. The variable domain in full, with the rest retrieved from reference TRBV5-1 and TRBJ1-4, is KAGVTQTPRYLIKTRGQQVTLSCSPISGHRSVSWYQQTPGQGLQFLFEYFSETQRNKGNFPGRFSGRQFSNSRSEMNVSTLELGDSALYLCATQLGTNEKLFFGSGTQLSVL.

CDR3 protein: CASSQDRAGLYEQYF. The CDR3 DNA reads as TGCGCCAGCAGCCAAGATAGGGCGGGCCTTTACGAGCAGTACTTC. V and J are TRBV4-1 and TRBJ2-7; possible D gene TRBD2, 5 bases. Trimming left V 0 bases short and J 4 bases short, with 13 bases between. Germline CDR1 MGHRA, CDR2 YSYEKL. CDR3 size: 15 residues.

This rearrangement joins TRBV28 to TRBJ2-3; D not resolved. This CDR3 is 15 amino acids long. The germline V gene has CDR1 MDHEN and CDR2 SYDVKM. Trimming pared 8 bases from V and 2 bases from J, leaving 17 bases between. Written as DNA, the CDR3 is TGTGCCAGCGGCCGCGTGGAGTGGATCACAGATACGCAGTATTTT. It encodes CASGRVEWITDTQYF.

The chain combines TRBV7-3 with TRBJ2-5; D gene ambiguous. V was shortened by 5 bases and J by 0 bases, with 7 bases between the two germline ends. CDR3 size: 13 residues. Germline V gene lookup returns CDR1 SGHTA and CDR2 FQGTGA. CDR3 in DNA: TGTGCCAGCAGCCGTATCCACCAAGAGACCCAGTACTTC. Protein product: CASSRIHQETQYF.

The genes are TRBV28 and TRBJ1-4; 12 bases line up with TRBD1. In germline, CDR1 is MDHEN, CDR2 SYDVKM. There are 18 residues in the CDR3. V lost 1 base to trimming and J lost 7 bases; unmatched junction nucleotides: 10. The CDR3 DNA follows: TGTGCCAGCAGTTTATTCAATATTCGGGACAGGGGGCGTGAAAAACTGTTTTTT. This gives the protein CASSLFNIRDRGREKLFF.

This sequence joins TRBV28 and TRBJ2-2, with D perhaps TRBD1 (5 bases). The V end was cut by 1 base, the J end by 3 bases, with 12 bases between. The CDR3 spans 16 residues. Germline values: CDR1 MDHEN, CDR2 SYDVKM. CDR3 coding DNA: TGTGCCAGCAGTTTATCTGACAGCGTACACACCGGGGAGCTGTTTTTT. It codes for CASSLSDSVHTGELFF.

This sequence joins TRBV27 and TRBJ2-7; 9 bases map to TRBD2. Germline V gene sequence: CDR1 MNHEY, CDR2 SMNVEV (reference sequence). V lost 3 bases and J lost 3; bases outside the gene matches: 9. The CDR3 covers 16 residues. This chain's CDR3 is CASSFLVAGEFYEQYF. CDR3 nucleotides: TGTGCCAGCAGTTTCTTGGTAGCGGGGGAGTTCTACGAGCAGTACTTC.

In nucleotides, the CDR3 is TGTGCCAGCAGTCCCAGACTAGACAGGGGGACTAGCGGGAAGGGCACCTACGAGCAGTACTTC. Its translation is CASSPRLDRGTSGKGTYEQYF. The chain carries TRBV27 and TRBJ2-7, with 13 positions matching TRBD2. Germline trimming cut 5 bases from V and 2 bases from J; bases unmatched to any gene: 21. CDR1 and CDR2 (germline): MNHEY, SMNVEV (reference sequence). The CDR3 is made up of 21 amino acids.

The rearrangement joins TRBV4-1 to TRBJ2-2; no reliable D call. Germline CDR1 reads MGHRA; CDR2 reads YSYEKL. The CDR3 totals 16 residues. Trimming took 1 base from V and 2 from J, leaving 11 bases between them. CDR3 in DNA: TGCGCCAGCAGCCAAGTTGGTCACAGCAACACCGGGGAGCTGTTTTTT. Translation: CASSQVGHSNTGELFF.

The chain couples TRBV28 to TRBJ1-5; D is ambiguous. The V gene lost 9 bases and the J gene lost 4 bases, with 10 bases spanning the gap. The CDR3 has 12 amino acids. Germline CDR1 and CDR2: MDHEN and SYDVKM. The CDR3 reads CASSEMNQPQHF. CDR3 in DNA: TGTGCCAGTTCCGAGATGAATCAGCCCCAGCATTTT.

V usage is TRBV30 and J usage is TRBJ2-3; 8 nucleotides agree with TRBD2. V dropped 1 base and J dropped 4; count of bases not matched to a gene: 4. CDR3 length: 14 residues. Looked up from germline, CDR1 is GTSNPN and CDR2 is SVGIG (reference sequence). The CDR3, as DNA: TGTGCCTGGAGTGCGGACGGGGGGGCAGATACGCAGTATTTT. It specifies CAWSADGGADTQYF.